This T cell receptor beta chain emerged from a study of T cells expressing NK-cell markers. Turning to the study itself: TCR beta repertoires came from sorted CD3+CD56+NKG2C+, CD3+CD56+NKG2C- and CD3+CD56-NKG2C+ T cells. In the group of eight sequenced donors, seven were HCMV-seropositive and one was seronegative.

The authors generated TCR beta cDNA through 5'RACE template switching with UMIs. TCRdb reanalyzed the 5' RACE reads and collapses them to one entry per CDR3 protein, without DNA. This sample contains some 450,000 distinct CDR3 sequences. General study results and limits: The contribution of dominant NKG2C+ clonotypes to CD8+ T cells in five to seven donors was roughly 1.0-7.5%.

About this clonotype: Antigen: not known.

The sequence derives from a woman aged 18-70 years in good health. The sequencing input was blood T cells: a sorted CD56 or NKG2C T cell subset, CD4+ or CD8+ T cells, or bulk PBMC T cells (not recorded which).

The CDR3 is CSARGEGPAQHF. The chain couples TRBV20-1 to TRBJ1-5; there is no DNA to check the TCRdb D call of TRBD1. The CDR3 has 12 residues. The germline gives CDR1 DFQATT, CDR2 SNEGSKA (reference sequence).